These T cell receptor beta chains were read from a single sample in a study of cytomegalovirus exposure and HLA in healthy donors. The method was immunoSEQ multiplex PCR; TCRdb's version includes in-frame clones alone and lacks a portion of them. This table holds fewer than 250,000 clones, 60% to 80% found once. The sequencing input was PBMCs. These receptors all come from a male donor in good health and CMV-seronegative. CDR3s include the opening cysteine and the closing phenylalanine or tryptophan. Fields, in order: D gene, J gene, clone size, V gene, CDR3 DNA, CDR3 protein. D genes are given only for firm matches. Not every row has a clone size; where given, it reads once, few, many or a size class.

. TRBJ2-3 . TRBV7-3 TGTGCCAGCAGCTTATTAGCGGATAGCACAGATACGCAGTATTTT CASSLLADSTDTQYF
. TRBJ2-7 . TRBV4-3 TGCGCCAGCAGCCAATCCCTGGACAGTCCCTACGAGCAGTACTTC CASSQSLDSPYEQYF
TRBD1 TRBJ2-5 . TRBV9 TGTGCCAGCAATAGGGACAGTGGGGAAGAGACCCAGTACTTC CASNRDSGEETQYF
. TRBJ2-1 . TRBV27 TGTGCCAGCAGTTTCCTAATTGGGAGTCTCTACAATGAGCAGTTCTTC CASSFLIGSLYNEQFF
. TRBJ2-5 . TRBV5-1 TGCGCCAGCAGCTTGGCTCCCCTTGCAGGGGGAGGACAAGAGACCCAGTACTTC CASSLAPLAGGGQETQYF
. TRBJ2-2 . TRBV28 TGTGCCAGCAGTCTCACTGCGGGCGGGGAGCTGTTTTTT CASSLTAGGELFF
TRBD1 TRBJ2-1 once TRBV11-3 TGTGCCAGCAGCCTGGGACAGGGTCCGGATGAGCAGTTCTTC CASSLGQGPDEQFF
. TRBJ2-2 . TRBV6-6 TGTGCCAGCAGTTCCCGCAGGGCCATCGGCGGGGAGCTGTTTTTT CASSSRRAIGGELFF
. TRBJ2-5 . TRBV6-1 TGTGCCAGCAGTCCTACGTCCCGACAAGAGACCCAGTACTTC CASSPTSRQETQYF
. TRBJ1-4 . TRBV7-2 TGTGCCAGCAGCTTAGGGGGGCCCTCAACTGAAAAACTGTTTTTT CASSLGGPSTEKLFF
. TRBJ1-2 once TRBV10-3 TGTGCCATCAGTGACCAAAACTATGGCTACACCTTC CAISDQNYGYTF
TRBD1 TRBJ1-1 . TRBV30 TGTGCCTGGAGTGTACGGGGACAGGGGGCTCCAGCTTTCTTT CAWSVRGQGAPAFF
TRBD1 TRBJ2-7 . TRBV10-3 TGTGCCATCAGTGAGTCACAAAGGGACAGAGTAACCTACGAGCAGTACTTC CAISESQRDRVTYEQYF
. TRBJ1-2 once TRBV6-1 TGTGCCAGCAGGCCAGGCCCTTCTAATGGCTACACCTTC CASRPGPSNGYTF
. TRBJ2-5 few TRBV5-6 TGTGCCAGCAGCCCGGTAGAGACCCAGTACTTC CASSPVETQYF
TRBD2 TRBJ2-1 . TRBV5-1 TGCGCCAGCAGCTTGGGACCATCGGGGGGCAATGAGCAGTTCTTC CASSLGPSGGNEQFF
. TRBJ2-3 . TRBV19 TGTGCCAGTAGTATGGTGGCTGGACTCACAGATACGCAGTATTTT CASSMVAGLTDTQYF
TRBD2 TRBJ2-1 once TRBV27 TGTGCCAGCAAATCACTAGCGGGGTACAATGAGCAGTTCTTC CASKSLAGYNEQFF
TRBD2 TRBJ2-3 . TRBV5-1 TGCGCCAGCAGCTTCGACGGGGCTAGCGGGAATACGCAGTATTTT CASSFDGASGNTQYF
. TRBJ2-3 . TRBV10-3 TGTGCCATCATGCCGGTTGCTAGCACAGATACGCAGTATTTT CAIMPVASTDTQYF
. TRBJ2-7 . TRBV7-2 TGTGCCAGCAGCTTAGTATGGGGTCGCCGGGGTAGGTCCGAGCAGTACTTC CASSLVWGRRGRSEQYF
TRBD2 TRBJ2-5 . TRBV5-1 TGCGCCAGCAGCGGCGGGAGGGAGACCCAGTACTTC CASSGGRETQYF
. TRBJ2-5 . TRBV30 TGTGCCTGGAGTGGCCGACGGGGACAAGAGACCCAGTACTTC CAWSGRRGQETQYF
. TRBJ2-1 . TRBV9 TGTGCCAGCAGCGTAGGGATGGTCGGGCAGGGGTCCTACAATGAGCAGTTCTTC CASSVGMVGQGSYNEQFF
TRBD2 TRBJ2-7 . TRBV7-6 TGTGCCAGCAGCTTCGGACTAGCGGGAGACTACGAGCAGTACTTC CASSFGLAGDYEQYF
. TRBJ2-1 . TRBV7-3 TGTGCCAGCAGCTTCACTAAAAGCTCCTACAATGAGCAGTTCTTC CASSFTKSSYNEQFF
TRBD2 TRBJ2-7 . TRBV7-3 TGTGCCAGCAGCCGCGACGGATTAGCGGGAGGTAACGAGCAGTACTTC CASSRDGLAGGNEQYF
TRBD2 TRBJ2-7 few TRBV30 TGTGCCTGGAGTAGCGGGAGGGCCTACGAGCAGTACTTC CAWSSGRAYEQYF
. TRBJ2-1 . TRBV5-4 TGTGCCAGCTCCTTAGCTTTCGCGGCTTCCTACAATGAGCAGTTCTTC CASSLAFAASYNEQFF
. TRBJ2-5 . TRBV7-3 TGTGCCAGCAGCCCGCAGGGTGTAGGTATTCAAGAGACCCAGTACTTC CASSPQGVGIQETQYF
TRBD1 TRBJ2-3 . TRBV27 TGTGCCAGCAGTTTAGAAAGGGGGCGCACAGATACGCAGTATTTT CASSLERGRTDTQYF
TRBD1 TRBJ1-2 . TRBV28 TGTGCCAGCAGTTTCCTCCCCCGGACAGGGGGCTATGGCTACACCTTC CASSFLPRTGGYGYTF
. TRBJ2-1 . TRBV7-3 TGTGCCAGCAGCTTAACGGGGAGCAATGAGCAGTTCTTC CASSLTGSNEQFF
. TRBJ2-6 few TRBV5-1 TGCGCCAGCAGCTTGGGGGGCCCTGGGGCCAACGTCCTGACTTTC CASSLGGPGANVLTF
TRBD1 TRBJ2-2 few TRBV4-1 TGCGCCAGCAGCCCGGACAGGGTGAGGGCCGGGGAGCTGTTTTTT CASSPDRVRAGELFF
. TRBJ1-2 . TRBV7-2 TGTGCCAGCAGCTCCTACCCCGATGGCTACACCTTC CASSSYPDGYTF
. TRBJ1-1 . TRBV27 TGTGCCAGCAGTTTATCTAAGAGCATTGAAGCTTTCTTT CASSLSKSIEAFF
TRBD2 TRBJ2-5 . TRBV6-1 TGTGCCAGCAGGGGTAGCGGGGGAGCCCAAGAGACCCAGTACTTC CASRGSGGAQETQYF
TRBD2 TRBJ2-3 . TRBV10-3 TGTGCCATCAGTGAGTTTAGCGGGGGGGCCGATACGCAGTATTTT CAISEFSGGADTQYF
. TRBJ2-7 . TRBV4-3 TGCGCCAGCAGCCAAGATTTGGGCGGGGACTTTGACTCTCACTACTACGAGCAGTACTTC CASSQDLGGDFDSHYYEQYF
TRBD1 TRBJ1-1 . TRBV19 TGTGCCAGTAGTCCGGACAGGGGGCGGGTGAACACTGAAGCTTTCTTT CASSPDRGRVNTEAFF
. TRBJ2-1 . TRBV28 TGTGCCAGCACCCGGGACACCCGCTCCTACAATGAGCAGTTCTTC CASTRDTRSYNEQFF
. TRBJ1-2 . TRBV9 TGTGCCAGCAGCGCCGCGGGGGGTGGCTACACCTTC CASSAAGGGYTF
TRBD2 TRBJ2-3 . TRBV9 TGTGCCAGCAGCGTAGGGGGTAGCGGGAGTGATACGCAGTATTTT CASSVGGSGSDTQYF
TRBD2 TRBJ2-1 . TRBV27 TGTGCCAGCAAGAGCGGGAGTGGGAATGAGCAGTTCTTC CASKSGSGNEQFF
. TRBJ2-2 . TRBV19 TGTGCCAGTAGTATTCCGGGCCGGGGAGGTAACACCGGGGAGCTGTTTTTT CASSIPGRGGNTGELFF
. TRBJ1-5 . TRBV7-7 TGTGCCAGCAGCTTAGTAGGGGCAGATTTTAGCAATCAGCCCCAGCATTTT CASSLVGADFSNQPQHF
. TRBJ1-3 . TRBV7-8 TGTGCCAGCAGCCTCCGGGGATCCGGAAACACCATATATTTT CASSLRGSGNTIYF
TRBD2 TRBJ2-5 . TRBV11-2 TGTGCCAGCAGCTTAGGTAGCGGGGGGAACCAAGAGACCCAGTACTTC CASSLGSGGNQETQYF
. TRBJ1-5 . TRBV27 TGTGCCAGCAGTTTCAAGGGGCCAGATCAGCCCCAGCATTTT CASSFKGPDQPQHF
TRBD2 TRBJ2-7 few TRBV29-1 TGCAGCGTTGGACTAGCGGGAGGCGAGCAGTACTTC CSVGLAGGEQYF